This TCR beta chain was obtained from a study of human T cells and chemical hapten exposure. Findings and limits, study-wide: With DPC sensitization, TCRs exceeding 1 in 1000 frequency showed no change.

Indicated time point: patch test 3, about 24 weeks after DPC sensitization. Treatment denoted: therapeutic diphenylcyclopropenone sensitization with weekly scalp DPC. Library construction involved attaching unique molecular identifiers to individual cDNA molecules, which allowed quantitative, reproducible TCR counting. Each CDR3 protein gets one entry after TCRdb re-called the RACE reads with MiXCR. Here the sample spans over 65,000 distinct CDR3 sequences, 11% being singletons. Germline CDR1 is SQVTM and CDR2 is ANQGSEA. V lost 3 bases, J lost 2 bases, and 13 bases lay in between. CDR3 length: 14 residues. The sample holds many counts of this clonotype. The antigen remains undetermined.

This sample comprised whole blood, obtained in connection with sensitization to the hapten diphenylcyclopropenone (DPC). The TCR was taken from a woman aged 45-60 years with alopecia areata. Some clones in this sample may be carry-over from other donors' samples. The rearrangement uses TRBV29-1 and TRBJ1-1, with a weak D call TRBD1 (5 bases). This chain's CDR3 is CSVEDGGPNTEAFF. DNA for the CDR3: TGCAGCGTTGAGGATGGGGGTCCCAACACTGAAGCTTTCTTT.